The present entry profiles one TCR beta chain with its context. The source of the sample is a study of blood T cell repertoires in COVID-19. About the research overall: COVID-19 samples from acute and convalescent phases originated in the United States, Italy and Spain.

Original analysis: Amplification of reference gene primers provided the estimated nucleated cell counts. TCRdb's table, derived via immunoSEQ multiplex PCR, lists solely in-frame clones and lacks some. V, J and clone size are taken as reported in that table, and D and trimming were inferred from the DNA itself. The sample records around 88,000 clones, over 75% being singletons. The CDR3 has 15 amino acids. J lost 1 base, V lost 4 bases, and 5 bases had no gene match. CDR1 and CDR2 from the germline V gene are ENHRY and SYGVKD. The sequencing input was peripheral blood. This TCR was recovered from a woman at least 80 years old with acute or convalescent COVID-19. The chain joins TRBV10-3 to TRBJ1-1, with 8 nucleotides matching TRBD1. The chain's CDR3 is CAISGQGLGNTEAFF. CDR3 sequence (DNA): TGTGCCATCAGTGGACAGGGGCTAGGGAACACTGAAGCTTTCTTT.